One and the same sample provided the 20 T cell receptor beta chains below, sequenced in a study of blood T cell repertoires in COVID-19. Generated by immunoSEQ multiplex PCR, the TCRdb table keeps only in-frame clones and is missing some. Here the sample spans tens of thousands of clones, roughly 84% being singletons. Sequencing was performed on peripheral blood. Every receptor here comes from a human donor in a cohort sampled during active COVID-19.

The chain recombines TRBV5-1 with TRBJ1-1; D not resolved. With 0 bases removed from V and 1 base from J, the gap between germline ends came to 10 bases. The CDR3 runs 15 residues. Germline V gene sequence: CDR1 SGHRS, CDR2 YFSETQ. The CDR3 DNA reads TGCGCCAGCAGCTTGGACGGCAGACAGAACACTGAAGCTTTCTTT. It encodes CASSLDGRQNTEAFF. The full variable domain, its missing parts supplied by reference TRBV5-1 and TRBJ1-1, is KAGVTQTPRYLIKTRGQQVTLSCSPISGHRSVSWYQQTPGQGLQFLFEYFSETQRNKGNFPGRFSGRQFSNSRSEMNVSTLELGDSALYLCASSLDGRQNTEAFFGQGTRLTVV.

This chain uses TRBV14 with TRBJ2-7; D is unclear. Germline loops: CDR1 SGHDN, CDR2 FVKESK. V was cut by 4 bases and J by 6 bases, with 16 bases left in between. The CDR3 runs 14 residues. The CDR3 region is CASSRVNWRSEQYF. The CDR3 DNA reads TGTGCCAGCAGCCGAGTTAATTGGAGATCCGAGCAGTACTTC.

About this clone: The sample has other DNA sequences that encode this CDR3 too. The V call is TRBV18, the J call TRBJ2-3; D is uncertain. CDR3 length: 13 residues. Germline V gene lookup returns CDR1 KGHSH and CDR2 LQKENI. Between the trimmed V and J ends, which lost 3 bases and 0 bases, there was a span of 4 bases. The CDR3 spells CASSPPSTDTQYF. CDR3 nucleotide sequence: TGTGCCAGCTCACCCCCTAGCACAGATACGCAGTATTTT.

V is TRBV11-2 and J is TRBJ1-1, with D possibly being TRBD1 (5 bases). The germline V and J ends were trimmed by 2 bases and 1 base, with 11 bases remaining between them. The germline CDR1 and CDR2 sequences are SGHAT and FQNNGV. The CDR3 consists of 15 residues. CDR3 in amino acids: CASSLTPTANTEAFF. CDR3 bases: TGTGCCAGCAGCTTAACCCCGACAGCGAACACTGAAGCTTTCTTT.

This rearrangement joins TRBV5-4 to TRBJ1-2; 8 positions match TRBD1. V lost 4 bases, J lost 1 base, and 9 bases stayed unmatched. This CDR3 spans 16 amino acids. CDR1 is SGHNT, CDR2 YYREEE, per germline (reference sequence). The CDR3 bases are TGTGCCAGCAGCCAAGGACAGGGAATTCTTAACTATGGCTACACCTTC. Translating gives CASSQGQGILNYGYTF.

CDR3 amino acids: CASSQDRRESPLHF. CDR3 bases: TGTGCCAGCAGCCAAGATCGCAGGGAATCACCCCTCCACTTT. V gene TRBV3-1 (or the pseudogene TRBV3-2) combines with J gene TRBJ1-6; maybe TRBD1 (5 bases). With 0 bases removed from V and 10 bases from J, the gap between germline ends came to 10 bases. CDR3 size: 14 residues. Per germline, CDR1 LGHDT and CDR2 YNNKEL (reference sequence).

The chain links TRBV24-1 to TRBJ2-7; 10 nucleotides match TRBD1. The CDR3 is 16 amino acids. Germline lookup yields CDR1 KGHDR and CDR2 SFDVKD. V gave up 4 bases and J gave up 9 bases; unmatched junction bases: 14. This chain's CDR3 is CATSEGGQGKAPGQYF. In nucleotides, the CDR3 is TGTGCCACCAGTGAAGGGGGACAGGGGAAAGCCCCCGGGCAGTACTTC.

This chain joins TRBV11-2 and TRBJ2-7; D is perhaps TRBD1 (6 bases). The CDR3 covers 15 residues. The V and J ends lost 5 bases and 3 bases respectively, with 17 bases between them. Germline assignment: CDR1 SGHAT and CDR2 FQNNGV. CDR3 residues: CASSPARTAHYEQYF. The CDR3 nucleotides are TGTGCCAGCAGCCCCGCCCGGACAGCTCACTACGAGCAGTACTTC.

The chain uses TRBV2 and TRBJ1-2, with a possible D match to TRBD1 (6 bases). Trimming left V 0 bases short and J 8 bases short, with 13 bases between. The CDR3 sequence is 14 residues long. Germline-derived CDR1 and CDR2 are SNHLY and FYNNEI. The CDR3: CASSEARGSRGYTF. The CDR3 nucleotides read TGTGCCAGCAGTGAAGCGAGGGGGTCTCGGGGCTACACCTTC.

The CDR3 DNA follows: TGCGCCAGCAGCTTAATGTCGGGGACAATGAACACTGAAGCTTTCTTT. It specifies CASSLMSGTMNTEAFF. The chain couples TRBV5-1 to TRBJ1-1; D perhaps matches TRBD1 (6 bases). The CDR3 covers 16 residues. Germline-derived CDR1 and CDR2 are SGHRS and YFSETQ. Trimming cost V 2 bases and J 0 bases, with 14 bases left between them. Full variable domain (missing parts from reference TRBV5-1 and TRBJ1-1): KAGVTQTPRYLIKTRGQQVTLSCSPISGHRSVSWYQQTPGQGLQFLFEYFSETQRNKGNFPGRFSGRQFSNSRSEMNVSTLELGDSALYLCASSLMSGTMNTEAFFGQGTRLTVV.

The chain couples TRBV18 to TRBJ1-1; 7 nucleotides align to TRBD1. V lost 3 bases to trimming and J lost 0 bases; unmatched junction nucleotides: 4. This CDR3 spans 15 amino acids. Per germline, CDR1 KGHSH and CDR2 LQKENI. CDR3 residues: CASSPRQGMNTEAFF. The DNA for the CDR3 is TGTGCCAGCTCACCTCGACAGGGAATGAACACTGAAGCTTTCTTT.

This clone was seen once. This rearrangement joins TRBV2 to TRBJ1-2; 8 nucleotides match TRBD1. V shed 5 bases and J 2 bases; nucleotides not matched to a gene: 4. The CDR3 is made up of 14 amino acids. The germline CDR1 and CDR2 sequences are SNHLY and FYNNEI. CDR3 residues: CASSNRGGNYGYTF. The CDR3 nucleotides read TGTGCCAGCAGTAACAGGGGGGGGAACTATGGCTACACCTTC.

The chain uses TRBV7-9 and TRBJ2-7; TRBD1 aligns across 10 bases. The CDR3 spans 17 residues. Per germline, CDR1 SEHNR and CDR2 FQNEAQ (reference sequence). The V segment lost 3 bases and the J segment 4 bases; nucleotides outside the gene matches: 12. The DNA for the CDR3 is TGTGCCAGCAGCTTCCCCAGGACAGGACAGGGGGTGTACGAGCAGTACTTC. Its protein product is CASSFPRTGQGVYEQYF.

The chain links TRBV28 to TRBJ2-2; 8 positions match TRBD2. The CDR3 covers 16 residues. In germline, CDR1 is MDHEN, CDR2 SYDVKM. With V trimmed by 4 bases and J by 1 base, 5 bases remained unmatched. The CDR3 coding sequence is TGTGCCAGCAGTTCGGCCGCGGGAGGGAACACCGGGGAGCTGTTTTTT. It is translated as CASSSAAGGNTGELFF. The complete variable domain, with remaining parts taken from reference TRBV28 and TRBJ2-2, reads DVKVTQSSRYLVKRTGEKVFLECVQDMDHENMFWYRQDPGLGLRLIYFSYDVKMKEKGDIPEGYSVSREKKERFSLILESASTNQTSMYLCASSSAAGGNTGELFFGEGSRLTVL.

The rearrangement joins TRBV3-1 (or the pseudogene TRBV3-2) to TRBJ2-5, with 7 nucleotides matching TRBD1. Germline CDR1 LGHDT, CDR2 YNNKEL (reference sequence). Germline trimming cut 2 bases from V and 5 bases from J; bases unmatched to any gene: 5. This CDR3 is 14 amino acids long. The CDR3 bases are TGTGCCAGCAGCCAAATAGGCAGGGGGGAGACCCAGTACTTC. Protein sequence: CASSQIGRGETQYF.

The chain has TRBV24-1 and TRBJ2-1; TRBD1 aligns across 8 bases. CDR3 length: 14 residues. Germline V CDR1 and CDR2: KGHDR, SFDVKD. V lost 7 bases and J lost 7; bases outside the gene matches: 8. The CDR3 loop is CATRGQGAGNEQFF. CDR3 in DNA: TGTGCCACCAGGGGGCAGGGGGCGGGAAATGAGCAGTTCTTC.

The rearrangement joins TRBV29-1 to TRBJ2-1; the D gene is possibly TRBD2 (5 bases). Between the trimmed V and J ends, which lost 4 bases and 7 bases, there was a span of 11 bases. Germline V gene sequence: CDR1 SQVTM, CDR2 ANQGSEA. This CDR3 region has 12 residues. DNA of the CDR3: TGCAGCGTTGGTAGCAGCGGAAATGAGCAGTTCTTC. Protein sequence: CSVGSSGNEQFF.

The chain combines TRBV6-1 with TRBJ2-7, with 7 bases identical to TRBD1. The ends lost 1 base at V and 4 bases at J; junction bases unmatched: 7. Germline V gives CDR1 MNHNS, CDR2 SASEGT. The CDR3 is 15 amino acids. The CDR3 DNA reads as TGTGCCAGCAGTGAAGGTCCAGGGGGAAGATACGAGCAGTACTTC. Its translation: CASSEGPGGRYEQYF.

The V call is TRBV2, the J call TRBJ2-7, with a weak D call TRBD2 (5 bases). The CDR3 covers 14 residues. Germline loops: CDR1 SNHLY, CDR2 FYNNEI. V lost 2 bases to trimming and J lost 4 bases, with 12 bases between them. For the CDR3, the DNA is TGTGCCAGCAGTGAAAATCCGGGATCGTACGAGCAGTACTTC. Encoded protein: CASSENPGSYEQYF.

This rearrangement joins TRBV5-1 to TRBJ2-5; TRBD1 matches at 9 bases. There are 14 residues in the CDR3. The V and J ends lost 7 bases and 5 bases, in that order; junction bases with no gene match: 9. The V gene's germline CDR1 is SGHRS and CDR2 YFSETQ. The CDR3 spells CASCRTGVGETQYF. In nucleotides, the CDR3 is TGCGCCAGCTGCCGGACAGGGGTCGGCGAGACCCAGTACTTC.